The count of the clone carrying this T cell receptor beta chain is one. This sample is part of a study of blood T cell repertoires in COVID-19. Whole-study context: COVID-19 samples, acute and convalescent, were from the United States, Italy and Spain. Sample material is recorded as cDNA or gDNA derived from T cells, B-cell-depleted T cells, or PBMCs.

Trimming took 7 bases from V and 1 from J, leaving 13 bases between them. The CDR3 runs to 14 residues. CDR1 and CDR2 (germline): MNHEY, SVGAGI. Original analysis: Estimates of nucleated cell counts were drawn from the amplification of reference gene primers. Only in-frame clones appear in the TCRdb table, and some are missing; sequencing was by immunoSEQ multiplex PCR. The V and J calls and the clone size are those of that table, but D and trimming were determined from the DNA. The data hold roughly 150,000 clones, with roughly 80% observed a single time. Enrolled during active infection, Seattle patients were then followed longitudinally.

The clonotype comes from a woman of 80 years or more with COVID-19, enrolled during active disease. The chain has TRBV6-5 and TRBJ2-5; D unclear. Sequenced sample: peripheral blood. As DNA, the CDR3 is TGTGCCAGCACCCTGCGAGTTCCCCAAGAGACCCAGTACTTC. This encodes CASTLRVPQETQYF.